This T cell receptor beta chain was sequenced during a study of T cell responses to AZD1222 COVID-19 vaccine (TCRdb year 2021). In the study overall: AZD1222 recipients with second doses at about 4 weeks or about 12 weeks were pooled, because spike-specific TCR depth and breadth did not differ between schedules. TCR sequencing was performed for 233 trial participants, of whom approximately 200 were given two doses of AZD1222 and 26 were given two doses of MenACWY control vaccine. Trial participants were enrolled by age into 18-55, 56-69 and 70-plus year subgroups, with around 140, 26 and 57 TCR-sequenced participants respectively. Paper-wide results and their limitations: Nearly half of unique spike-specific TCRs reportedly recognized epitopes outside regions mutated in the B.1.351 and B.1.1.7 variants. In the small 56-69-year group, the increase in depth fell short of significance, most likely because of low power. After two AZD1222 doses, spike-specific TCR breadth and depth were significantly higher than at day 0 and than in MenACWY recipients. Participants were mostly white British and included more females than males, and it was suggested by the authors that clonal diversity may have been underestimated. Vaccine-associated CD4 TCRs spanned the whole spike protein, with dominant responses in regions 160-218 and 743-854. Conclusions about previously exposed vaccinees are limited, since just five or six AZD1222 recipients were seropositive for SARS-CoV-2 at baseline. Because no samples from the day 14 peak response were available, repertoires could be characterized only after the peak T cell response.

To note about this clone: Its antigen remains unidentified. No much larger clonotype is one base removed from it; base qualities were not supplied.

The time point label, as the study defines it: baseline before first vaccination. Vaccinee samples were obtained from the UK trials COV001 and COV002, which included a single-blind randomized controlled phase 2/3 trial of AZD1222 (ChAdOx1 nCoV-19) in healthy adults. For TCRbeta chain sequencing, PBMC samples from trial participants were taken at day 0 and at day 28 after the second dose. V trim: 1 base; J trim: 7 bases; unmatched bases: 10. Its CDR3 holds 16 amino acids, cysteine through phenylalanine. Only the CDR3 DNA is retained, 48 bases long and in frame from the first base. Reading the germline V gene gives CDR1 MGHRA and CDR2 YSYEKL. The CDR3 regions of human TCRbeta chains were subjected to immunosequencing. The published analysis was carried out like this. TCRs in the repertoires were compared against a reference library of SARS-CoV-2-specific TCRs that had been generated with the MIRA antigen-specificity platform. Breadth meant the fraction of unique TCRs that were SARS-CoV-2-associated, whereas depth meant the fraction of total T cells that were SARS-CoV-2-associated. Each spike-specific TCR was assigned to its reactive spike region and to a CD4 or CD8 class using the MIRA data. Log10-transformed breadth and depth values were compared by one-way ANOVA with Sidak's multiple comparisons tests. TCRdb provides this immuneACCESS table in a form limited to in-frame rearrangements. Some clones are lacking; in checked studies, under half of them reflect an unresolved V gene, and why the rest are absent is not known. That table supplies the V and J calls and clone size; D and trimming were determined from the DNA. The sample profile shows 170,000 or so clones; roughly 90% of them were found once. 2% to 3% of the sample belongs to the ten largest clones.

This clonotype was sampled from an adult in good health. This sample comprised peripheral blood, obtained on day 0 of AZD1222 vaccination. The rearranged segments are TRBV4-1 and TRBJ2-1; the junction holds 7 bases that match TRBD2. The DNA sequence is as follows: TGCGCCAGCAGCCAAGGGCGTCTAGCGGCCAGTAATGAGCAGTTCTTC. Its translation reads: CASSQGRLAASNEQFF.